The present T cell receptor (beta chain) was sequenced within a study of blood T cell repertoires in COVID-19. Original handling: Nucleated cell number was recorded as an estimate derived from reference gene primer amplification. Profiling relied on immunoSEQ multiplex PCR, and the TCRdb table lists in-frame clones only, not all of them. The V and J calls and the clone size are those of that table, but D and trimming were determined from the DNA. The data contain over 200,000 clones, more than 85% of them singletons. This clone was recorded only once. The sequenced sample was peripheral blood. The TCR originated in a person aged 18-29 years with COVID-19, enrolled during active disease.

DNA for the CDR3: TGTGCCACCAGTTCAACCGGGACAGGGGGCGACGAGCAGTACTTC. Its protein product is CATSSTGTGGDEQYF. The chain recombines TRBV24-1 with TRBJ2-7, with TRBD1 identical over 12 bases. This CDR3 spans 15 amino acids. The germline V gene has CDR1 KGHDR and CDR2 SFDVKD. Losses at the gene ends were 6 bases for V and 5 bases for J; bases not matched to a gene: 7.